These 9 T cell receptor beta chains were all obtained from the same sample, sequenced in a study of blood T cell repertoires in COVID-19. Only in-frame clones appear in the TCRdb table, and some are missing; sequencing was by immunoSEQ multiplex PCR. This table holds more than 150,000 clones, more than 75% found once. The sample consisted of PBMCs or T cells enriched from blood (not recorded which). The receptors were sampled from a man aged 60-69 years who had been exposed to COVID-19.

This chain joins TRBV30 and TRBJ1-2; no reliable D call. Germline CDR1 is GTSNPN and CDR2 is SVGIG (reference sequence). The CDR3 loop spans 14 amino acids. The V end was cut by 2 bases, the J end by 7 bases, with 17 bases between. The CDR3 here is CAWSLPGGIGGYTF. The CDR3 DNA reads TGTGCCTGGAGTCTTCCGGGAGGGATCGGTGGCTACACCTTC. Full variable domain (remainder filled in from reference TRBV30 and TRBJ1-2): SQTIHQWPATLVQPVGSPLSLECTVEGTSNPNLYWYRQAAGRGLQLLFYSVGIGQISSEVPQNLSASRPQDRQFILSSKKLLLSDSGFYLCAWSLPGGIGGYTFGSGTRLTVV.

The V gene is TRBV30, the J gene TRBJ1-6, with 8 bases lining up with TRBD1. The germline CDR1 and CDR2 sequences are GTSNPN and SVGIG (reference sequence). The CDR3 loop spans 18 amino acids. V lost 4 bases to trimming and J lost 7 bases; unmatched junction nucleotides: 18. CDR3 in DNA: TGTGCCTGGACCATCGCGGGACAGGCGCAACTTAGGAATTCACCCCTCCACTTT. Protein product: CAWTIAGQAQLRNSPLHF.

The genes are TRBV11-2 and TRBJ2-7, with 7 bases lining up with TRBD2. Looked up from germline, CDR1 is SGHAT and CDR2 is FQNNGV. J was trimmed by 2 bases and V by 4 bases; bases with no gene match: 8. The CDR3 covers 15 residues. CDR3 coding DNA: TGTGCCAGCAGCTCCCCGGGAGGCAGCACCTACGAGCAGTACTTC. Residues: CASSSPGGSTYEQYF. Supplemented by reference TRBV11-2 and TRBJ2-7, the full variable domain reads EAGVAQSPRYKIIEKRQSVAFWCNPISGHATLYWYQQILGQGPKLLIQFQNNGVVDDSQLPKDRFSAERLKGVDSTLKIQPAKLEDSAVYLCASSSPGGSTYEQYFGPGTRLTVT.

The chain employs TRBV15 and TRBJ2-3, with 7 bases that match TRBD2. V lost 5 bases to trimming and J lost 4 bases; unmatched junction nucleotides: 6. The length of the CDR3 is 14 residues. The germline V gene encodes CDR1 LNHNV and CDR2 YYDKDF (reference sequence). DNA for the CDR3: TGTGCCACCAGCGGCCGACTAGCCGCAGATACGCAGTATTTT. This gives the protein CATSGRLAADTQYF.

The chain uses TRBV3-1 (or the pseudogene TRBV3-2) and TRBJ1-2; 8 nucleotides align to TRBD1. The J segment lost 12 bases and the V segment lost 0 bases, leaving 24 bases of the junction unmatched. CDR3 length equals 19 residues. Germline V gene data show CDR1 as LGHDT and CDR2 as YNNKEL (reference sequence). The CDR3 coding sequence is TGTGCCAGCAGCCAAGAAGCCAGGTCCGACAGGGGACTGTCTCGGGGGGACACCTTC. The encoded protein is CASSQEARSDRGLSRGDTF.

This sequence joins TRBV19 and TRBJ1-1; TRBD1 matches 7 bases. Germline lookup yields CDR1 LNHDA and CDR2 SQIVND (reference sequence). V trimming: 2 bases; J trimming: 11 bases; junction bases outside the gene matches: 8. The CDR3 totals 13 residues. The CDR3 DNA sequence: TGTGCCAGTAGTATAAATACAGGGGAGAGGGCTTTCTTT. The encoded protein is CASSINTGERAFF.

V is TRBV7-2 and J is TRBJ1-4; 7 bases line up with TRBD1. Germline-derived CDR1 and CDR2 are SGHTA and FQGNSA. CDR3 length equals 13 residues. V lost 5 bases, J lost 6 bases, and 3 bases stayed unmatched. CDR3 nucleotides: TGTGCCAGCAGCACAGGGGAGGATGAAAAACTGTTTTTT. The encoded protein is CASSTGEDEKLFF.

The genes are TRBV27 and TRBJ2-7; D possibly corresponds to TRBD2 (5 bases). The V end was cut by 3 bases, the J end by 1 base, with 19 bases between. The CDR3 totals 17 residues. Germline-derived CDR1 and CDR2 are MNHEY and SMNVEV (reference sequence). Here the CDR3 DNA reads TGTGCCAGCAGTTTGAGGGCAGACTTCACAAGATCCTACGAGCAGTACTTC. As protein: CASSLRADFTRSYEQYF.

This clone came up once. The rearrangement joins TRBV2 to TRBJ2-1, with 7 bases matching TRBD2. Germline lookup yields CDR1 SNHLY and CDR2 FYNNEI. V dropped 7 bases and J dropped 2; count of bases not matched to a gene: 5. There are 14 residues in the CDR3. The CDR3 DNA reads TGTGCCAGCAACCAAGGACTAGCCTACAATGAGCAGTTCTTC. It specifies CASNQGLAYNEQFF. Full variable domain (outside the CDR3, taken from reference TRBV2 and TRBJ2-1): EPEVTQTPSHQVTQMGQEVILRCVPISNHLYFYWYRQILGQKVEFLVSFYNNEISEKSEIFDDQFSVERPDGSNFTLKIRSTKLEDSAMYFCASNQGLAYNEQFFGPGTRLTVL.